A single sample gave rise to the 27 T cell receptor beta chains below, sequenced in a study of shared clonotypes between healthy human individuals. Sequencing was performed with immunoSEQ multiplex PCR; in TCRdb, only in-frame clones are kept and a portion is missing. The data hold 550,000 to 600,000 clones, with around 78% observed a single time. The sample was PBMCs. The receptor set was obtained from a woman aged 40 to 50 in good health. Some clones in this sample may be carry-over from other donors' samples.

The chain has TRBV5-4 and TRBJ2-2, with D possibly being TRBD2 (6 bases). This CDR3 comprises 14 residues. The germline gives CDR1 SGHNT, CDR2 YYREEE (reference sequence). Trimming left V 8 bases short and J 2 bases short, with 13 bases between. In DNA form, the CDR3 reads TGTGCCAGTAACCGGGAGCTAAACACCGGGGAGCTGTTTTTT. Translating gives CASNRELNTGELFF.

This chain links TRBV28 with TRBJ1-3; D is unresolved. This CDR3 is built from 14 residues. V was trimmed by 5 bases and J by 1 base, leaving 9 bases between them. The germline CDR1 and CDR2 sequences are MDHEN and SYDVKM. This CDR3 is CASSPHQSGNTIYF. The CDR3, as DNA: TGTGCCAGCAGTCCTCACCAATCTGGAAACACCATATATTTT.

V usage is TRBV27 and J usage is TRBJ1-4; D remains unclear. Trimming removed 3 bases at V and 8 bases at J, with 13 bases between. This CDR3 has 14 residues. Germline CDR1 is MNHEY and CDR2 is SMNVEV (reference sequence). CDR3 sequence (DNA): TGTGCCAGCAGTTTTTCGGGGAGTGAGGAAAAACTGTTTTTT. Translated, it gives CASSFSGSEEKLFF. The complete variable domain, with remaining parts taken from reference TRBV27 and TRBJ1-4, reads EAQVTQNPRYLITVTGKKLTVTCSQNMNHEYMSWYRQDPGLGLRQIYYSMNVEVTDKGDVPEGYKVSRKEKRNFPLILESPSPNQTSLYFCASSFSGSEEKLFFGSGTQLSVL.

The J gene is TRBJ1-1, the V gene TRBV11-2; perhaps TRBD1 as D (5 bases). From germline, CDR1 is SGHAT and CDR2 FQNNGV. This CDR3 has 13 amino acids. V lost 3 bases, J lost 7 bases, and 12 bases lay in between. Written as DNA, the CDR3 is TGTGCCAGCAGCTTTGACTCCGGGGGTGAAGCTTTCTTT. Translation: CASSFDSGGEAFF.

On this clone: This likely traces to a read error, being one base from a far larger clone. The V and J genes are TRBV25-1 and TRBJ2-7; D remains ambiguous. The CDR3 is made up of 13 amino acids. V lost 3 bases and J 5 bases, leaving 11 bases between the germline ends. Germline CDR1 is MGHDK and CDR2 is SYGVNS. CDR3 sequence: CASSDRTVNEQYF. Here the CDR3 DNA reads TGTGCCAGCAGTGATCGGACGGTCAACGAGCAGTACTTC.

V gene TRBV6-1 combines with J gene TRBJ1-1; D gene ambiguous. The germline V gene encodes CDR1 MNHNS and CDR2 SASEGT. This CDR3 spans 14 amino acids. V lost 3 bases to trimming and J lost 7 bases, with 15 bases between them. The DNA of the CDR3 is TGTGCCAGCAGTGAGTTCGGGCTTGCAGTTGAAGCTTTCTTT. The encoded protein is CASSEFGLAVEAFF.

The chain carries TRBV6-1 and TRBJ2-4, with D unclear. Per germline, CDR1 MNHNS and CDR2 SASEGT. This CDR3 is 14 amino acids long. Trimming removed 6 bases from V and 0 bases from J, with 9 bases in between. CDR3 region: CASRKDLAKNIQYF. DNA for the CDR3: TGTGCCAGCAGAAAAGACCTAGCCAAAAACATTCAGTACTTC.

The chain uses TRBV25-1 and TRBJ1-1; no clear D gene. This CDR3 contains 13 residues. CDR1 is MGHDK and CDR2 is SYGVNS in the germline V gene. V shed 5 bases and J shed 1 base, with 8 bases lying between them. The CDR3 bases are TGTGCCAGCAGTCTCGTGGGGAACACTGAAGCTTTCTTT. Translated: CASSLVGNTEAFF.

This clone came up a few times. In DNA form, the CDR3 reads TGTGCCAGCAGTCCCGGGACTTACTATGGCTACACCTTC. It codes for CASSPGTYYGYTF. This chain connects TRBV27 to TRBJ1-2; weak D call: TRBD1 (5 bases). This CDR3 is 13 amino acids long. Looked up from germline, CDR1 is MNHEY and CDR2 is SMNVEV (reference sequence). V lost 5 bases and J 3 bases, leaving 10 bases between the germline ends.

The rearrangement links TRBV27 to TRBJ1-4; possibly TRBD1 for D (5 bases). CDR1 MNHEY and CDR2 SMNVEV come from the germline V gene (reference sequence). The CDR3 loop spans 14 amino acids. With 5 bases removed from V and 5 bases from J, the gap between germline ends came to 12 bases. The CDR3 is CASSRKGVNEKLFF. In DNA form, the CDR3 reads TGTGCCAGCAGTCGGAAAGGGGTGAATGAAAAACTGTTTTTT. Based on the CDR3 plus reference TRBV27 and TRBJ1-4, the full variable domain is EAQVTQNPRYLITVTGKKLTVTCSQNMNHEYMSWYRQDPGLGLRQIYYSMNVEVTDKGDVPEGYKVSRKEKRNFPLILESPSPNQTSLYFCASSRKGVNEKLFFGSGTQLSVL.

This chain links TRBV7-9 with TRBJ2-1, with 7 bases aligning to TRBD1. V was clipped by 4 bases and J by 4 bases; unmatched bases: 4. The CDR3 is 14 residues long. Germline CDR1 reads SEHNR; CDR2 reads FQNEAQ (reference sequence). Written as DNA, the CDR3 is TGTGCCAGCAGCTCGGGACAGAGTTACAATGAGCAGTTCTTC. Its protein product is CASSSGQSYNEQFF.

This chain uses TRBV7-4 with TRBJ2-2; 11 bases match TRBD2. With 3 bases clipped from V and 9 bases from J, the junction kept 3 bases outside the gene matches. Looked up from germline, CDR1 is SGHVT and CDR2 is SQSDAQ. The CDR3 loop spans 14 amino acids. The CDR3 sequence: CASSLGLAVRELFF. CDR3 DNA: TGTGCCAGCAGCTTGGGACTAGCGGTCAGGGAGCTGTTTTTT.

As DNA, the CDR3 is TGTGCCACAGGTAGGACGGATACGCAGTATTTT. Protein product: CATGRTDTQYF. The chain joins TRBV18 to TRBJ2-3; unclear D gene. V gave up 10 bases and J gave up 6 bases, with 11 bases separating them. This CDR3 is built from 11 residues. From germline, CDR1 is KGHSH and CDR2 LQKENI.

The V gene is TRBV10-2, the J gene TRBJ2-7; TRBD1 matches at 11 bases. The CDR3 totals 18 residues. J was trimmed by 5 bases and V by 5 bases; bases with no gene match: 17. Germline V gives CDR1 WSHSY, CDR2 SAAADI. Here the CDR3 DNA reads TGCGCCAGCAGTCACTTCTCTCCTAGTGGGACAGGGGGGAACGAGCAGTACTTC. It encodes CASSHFSPSGTGGNEQYF.

The CDR3 loop is CASGVDNQPQHF. The CDR3, as DNA: TGTGCCAGCGGCGTAGACAATCAGCCCCAGCATTTT. The chain carries TRBV28 and TRBJ1-5; no reliable D call. V was cut by 8 bases and J by 3 bases, with 8 bases left in between. CDR3 size: 12 residues. Germline V gene sequence: CDR1 MDHEN, CDR2 SYDVKM.

V and J are TRBV29-1 and TRBJ2-6; no firm D call. From germline, CDR1 is SQVTM and CDR2 ANQGSEA. The CDR3 length is 14 residues. Trimming removed 3 bases from V and 1 base from J, with 7 bases in between. Here the CDR3 reads CSVEGGSGANVLTF. In nucleotides, the CDR3 is TGCAGCGTTGAGGGCGGTTCTGGGGCCAACGTCCTGACTTTC.

This clone was seen at least ten times. The chain joins TRBV18 to TRBJ1-3; 8 bases match TRBD1. V shed 2 bases, J shed 1 base, and the junction held 4 bases outside the gene matches. This CDR3 contains 16 residues. The V gene's germline CDR1 is KGHSH and CDR2 LQKENI. The CDR3 loop is CASSPDTGGSGNTIYF. The CDR3 DNA is TGTGCCAGCTCACCAGATACAGGGGGGTCTGGAAACACCATATATTTT.

This clone was observed many times. In the same sample, other DNA sequences code for this CDR3. The chain is built from TRBV7-9 and TRBJ2-7; D is perhaps TRBD1 or TRBD2 (7 bases each). Germline values: CDR1 SEHNR, CDR2 FQNEAQ (reference sequence). Trimming left V 5 bases short and J 0 bases short, with 17 bases between. CDR3 length: 16 amino acids. The CDR3, as DNA: TGTGCCAGCAGCCGGGGAGGGACAGCGGACTCCTACGAGCAGTACTTC. Its translation is CASSRGGTADSYEQYF.

This clone was picked up many times. The chain joins TRBV11-2 to TRBJ2-3, with D uncertain. Germline V CDR1 and CDR2: SGHAT, FQNNGV. Between the trimmed V and J ends, which lost 2 bases and 0 bases, there was a span of 9 bases. The CDR3 is 15 amino acids. CDR3 region: CASSLLVPSTDTQYF. The CDR3 DNA reads TGTGCCAGCAGCTTACTAGTCCCAAGCACAGATACGCAGTATTTT.

This sequence joins TRBV19 and TRBJ1-2, with 11 positions matching TRBD1. The germline V gene encodes CDR1 LNHDA and CDR2 SQIVND (reference sequence). The V gene end was trimmed by 5 bases and the J gene end by 4 bases; junction bases not matched to a gene: 6. CDR3 length equals 15 residues. In nucleotides, the CDR3 is TGTGCCAGTAGTGCGCCCGGGACAGGGGGCTATGGCTACACCTTC. Amino acid sequence: CASSAPGTGGYGYTF. The whole variable domain, filled in from reference TRBV19 and TRBJ1-2, reads DGGITQSPKYLFRKEGQNVTLSCEQNLNHDAMYWYRQDPGQGLRLIYYSQIVNDFQKGDIAEGYSVSREKKESFPLTVTSAQKNPTAFYLCASSAPGTGGYGYTFGSGTRLTVV.

The gene calls are TRBV7-8 and TRBJ2-3, with D perhaps matching TRBD1 (5 bases). The germline CDR1 and CDR2 sequences are SGHVS and FQNEAQ. The CDR3 totals 14 residues. The ends were cut back, 1 base at V and 4 bases at J, with 9 bases in the middle. The CDR3 nucleotides are TGTGCCAGCAGCTTAGTGGGGCACCCAGATACGCAGTATTTT. It yields the protein CASSLVGHPDTQYF. Together with reference TRBV7-8 and TRBJ2-3, the CDR3 gives the full variable domain: GAGVSQSPRYKVAKRGQDVALRCDPISGHVSLFWYQQALGQGPEFLTYFQNEAQLDKSGLPSDRFFAERPEGSVSTLKIQRTQQEDSAVYLCASSLVGHPDTQYFGPGTRLTVL.

The gene calls are TRBV28 and TRBJ1-5; D may be TRBD1 (5 bases). Germline V lookup: CDR1 MDHEN, CDR2 SYDVKM. This CDR3 is built from 14 residues. Trimming left V 6 bases short and J 7 bases short, with 16 bases between. The CDR3 DNA follows: TGTGCCAGCAGCCTAGGAGGGGAAACCCAGCCCCAGCATTTT. It is translated as CASSLGGETQPQHF.

The chain uses TRBV5-6 and TRBJ2-6; D ambiguous. Germline values: CDR1 SGHDT, CDR2 YYEEEE. V lost 1 base and J 0 bases, leaving 5 bases between the germline ends. The CDR3 consists of 15 residues. CDR3 in amino acids: CASSLFGSGANVLTF. CDR3 DNA sequence: TGTGCCAGCAGCTTGTTCGGCTCTGGGGCCAACGTCCTGACTTTC.

This clone came up many times. This chain uses TRBV19 with TRBJ1-5, with D possibly being TRBD1 (6 bases). The CDR3 totals 15 residues. Trimming removed 4 bases from V and 4 bases from J, with 14 bases in between. Germline assignment: CDR1 LNHDA and CDR2 SQIVND (reference sequence). The CDR3: CASSTGDILNQPQHF. CDR3 sequence (DNA): TGTGCCAGTAGTACTGGGGACATCCTAAATCAGCCCCAGCATTTT.

The chain carries TRBV9 and TRBJ2-6; D may be TRBD2 (6 bases). The CDR3 covers 17 residues. Trimming shortened V by 3 bases and J by 1 base, and 14 bases separated the two germline ends. The germline V gene has CDR1 SGDLS and CDR2 YYNGEE. The CDR3 nucleotides read TGTGCCAGCAGCGGCAGCGGGTTGAGATCTGGGGCCAACGTCCTGACTTTC. Its translation: CASSGSGLRSGANVLTF.

The CDR3 DNA sequence: TGTGCCAGAAGCCGCCCCGAAGGTACCTACGAGCAGTACTTC. Translated: CARSRPEGTYEQYF. The V gene is TRBV5-3, the J gene TRBJ2-7, with D hard to call. TRBV5-3 is reported as an ORF; its role is uncertain. This CDR3 spans 14 amino acids. Trimming took 4 bases from V and 2 from J, leaving 13 bases between them.

V and J are TRBV4-3 and TRBJ2-1; 7 nucleotides align to TRBD1. The germline CDR1 and CDR2 sequences are LGHNA and YSLEER. Losses at the gene ends were 4 bases for V and 9 bases for J; bases not matched to a gene: 15. The CDR3 spans 16 residues. The CDR3 DNA is TGCGCCAGCAGCCTCCAGCCGGGACAGAGAAAGGGTGAGCAGTTCTTC. Protein: CASSLQPGQRKGEQFF.